The clone carrying this TCR beta chain is labeled large. Its antigen is not identified. Amplification of TCR beta used genomic DNA extracted from peripheral blood. The data are from a study of T cell repertoires in aging, cancer and after chemotherapy. Study details: Patients with glioblastoma brain tumors were sampled before and after temozolomide-based therapy. About 8.1 million TCR reads made up the full dataset. Study-wide results and limits: In each cancer cohort, median generation probability increased across chemotherapy, suggesting thymic output rebounded.

Rearranged V-D-J TRB sequences were amplified with a mixed TRB-A/B primer pool. From the multiplex PCR reads, TCRdb called clonotypes with MiXCR, one entry per CDR3 protein. The data show approximately 2,000 distinct CDR3 sequences, with roughly 27% seen just once and 15% to 20% held by the top ten. CDR1 SQVTM and CDR2 ANQGSEA come from the germline V gene. J was trimmed by 6 bases and V by 2 bases; bases with no gene match: 7. The CDR3 consists of 14 residues. The chain uses TRBV29-1 and TRBJ1-2; TRBD1 matches 9 bases. Material: blood. The sequence derives from a human donor with a solid tumor. The CDR3 protein is CSVERQGEPDGYTF. The CDR3, as DNA: TGCAGCGTTGAAAGACAGGGGGAACCTGATGGCTACACCTTC.